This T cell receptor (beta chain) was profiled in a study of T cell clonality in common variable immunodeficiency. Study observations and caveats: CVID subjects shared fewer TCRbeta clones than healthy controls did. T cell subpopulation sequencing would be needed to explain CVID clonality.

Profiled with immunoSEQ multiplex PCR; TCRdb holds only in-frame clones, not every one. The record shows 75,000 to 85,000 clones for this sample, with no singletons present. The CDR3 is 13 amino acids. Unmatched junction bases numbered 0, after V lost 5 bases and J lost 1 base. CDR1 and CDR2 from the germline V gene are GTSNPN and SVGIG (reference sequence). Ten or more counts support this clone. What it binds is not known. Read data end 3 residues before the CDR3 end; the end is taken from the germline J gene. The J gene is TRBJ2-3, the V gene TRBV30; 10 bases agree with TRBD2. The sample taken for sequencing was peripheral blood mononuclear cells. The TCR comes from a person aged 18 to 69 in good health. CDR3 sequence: CAWGTSGTDTQYF. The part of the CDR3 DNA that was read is TGTGCCTGGGGGACTAGCGGCACAGATACG.